This entry lists 15 T cell receptor beta chains sequenced from one sample in a study of blood T cell repertoires in COVID-19. Sequencing used immunoSEQ multiplex PCR; TCRdb keeps in-frame clones, though not all of them. The table includes 160,000 or so clones, more than 85% detected once. The source material was PBMCs or T cells enriched from blood (not recorded which). These receptors all stem from a human donor with acute COVID-19. The donor label of this sample is uncertain.

The table lists this clone with a count of one. The rearrangement uses TRBV2 and TRBJ2-5; TRBD2 agrees at 7 bases. Germline-derived CDR1 and CDR2 are SNHLY and FYNNEI. V was clipped by 8 bases and J by 5 bases; unmatched bases: 11. The CDR3 covers 14 residues. CDR3 protein: CASSREGKWETQYF. In DNA form, the CDR3 reads TGTGCCAGCTCGAGGGAGGGGAAGTGGGAGACCCAGTACTTC.

This chain links TRBV30 with TRBJ2-7, with D uncertain. The germline gives CDR1 GTSNPN, CDR2 SVGIG (reference sequence). V was shortened by 3 bases and J by 2 bases, with 8 bases between the two germline ends. The CDR3 is 12 amino acids. The CDR3 sequence: CAWRPRAYEQYF. CDR3 sequence (DNA): TGTGCCTGGAGACCCCGAGCCTACGAGCAGTACTTC.

The rearrangement links TRBV3-1 (or the pseudogene TRBV3-2) to TRBJ1-1; D uncertain. The CDR3 runs 13 residues. The ends were cut back, 9 bases at V and 1 base at J, with 12 bases in the middle. Germline lookup yields CDR1 LGHDT and CDR2 YNNKEL (reference sequence). CDR3 DNA: TGTGCCAGTCGAGGGTGGGGGAACACTGAAGCTTTCTTT. Translating it yields CASRGWGNTEAFF.

The chain combines TRBV5-1 with TRBJ1-1, with TRBD1 matching 7 bases. V dropped 0 bases and J dropped 1; count of bases not matched to a gene: 9. Germline loops: CDR1 SGHRS, CDR2 YFSETQ. This CDR3 has 17 amino acids. CDR3 sequence: CASSLARAGQPNTEAFF. DNA of the CDR3: TGCGCCAGCAGCTTGGCCCGCGCGGGACAGCCGAACACTGAAGCTTTCTTT.

V is TRBV11-2 and J is TRBJ2-2; 7 nucleotides match TRBD2. Germline CDR1 and CDR2: SGHAT and FQNNGV. This CDR3 is built from 13 residues. Trimming at V came to 5 bases and at J to 7 bases, leaving 4 bases not matched to a gene. The CDR3 loop is CASSPGTIGELFF. The DNA for the CDR3 is TGTGCCAGCAGCCCTGGGACTATCGGGGAGCTGTTTTTT. The full variable domain, its missing parts supplied by reference TRBV11-2 and TRBJ2-2, is EAGVAQSPRYKIIEKRQSVAFWCNPISGHATLYWYQQILGQGPKLLIQFQNNGVVDDSQLPKDRFSAERLKGVDSTLKIQPAKLEDSAVYLCASSPGTIGELFFGEGSRLTVL.

The rearrangement joins TRBV6-5 to TRBJ1-1, with D perhaps matching TRBD1 (5 bases). Trimming took off 2 bases at V and 4 bases at J, with 17 bases between the two ends. This CDR3 contains 16 residues. Germline V CDR1 and CDR2: MNHEY, SVGAGI. The CDR3 sequence: CASSYPGLPEGTEAFF. The DNA for the CDR3 is TGTGCCAGCAGTTACCCGGGACTCCCCGAGGGCACTGAAGCTTTCTTT.

The chain recombines TRBV24-1 with TRBJ1-4; no firm D call. Trimming pared 8 bases from V and 8 bases from J, leaving 11 bases between. The CDR3 extends over 12 amino acids. Germline V gene lookup returns CDR1 KGHDR and CDR2 SFDVKD. The CDR3 sequence: CATIQALEKLFF. The CDR3 DNA sequence: TGTGCCACCATTCAGGCGCTAGAAAAACTGTTTTTT.

The chain recombines TRBV5-4 with TRBJ1-1, with 7 bases identical to TRBD1. This CDR3 is built from 14 residues. The germline V gene encodes CDR1 SGHNT and CDR2 YYREEE (reference sequence). Trimming took 3 bases from V and 5 from J; bases not matched to a gene: 7. The CDR3 spells CASSSGQMGTEAFF. The CDR3 nucleotides read TGTGCCAGCAGCTCGGGACAGATGGGAACTGAAGCTTTCTTT.

This sequence joins TRBV2 and TRBJ1-1; D possibly corresponds to TRBD1 (5 bases). Germline V lookup: CDR1 SNHLY, CDR2 FYNNEI. The V and J ends lost 8 bases and 3 bases respectively, with 13 bases between them. This CDR3 is built from 13 residues. The chain's CDR3 is CASLLGGYTEAFF. The CDR3, as DNA: TGTGCCAGCCTGCTGGGGGGGTACACTGAAGCTTTCTTT.

CDR3 coding DNA: TGTGCCAGCAGCCAAGGTGGCAGGGACAAAGCTTTCTTT. Encoded protein: CASSQGGRDKAFF. This chain uses TRBV4-2 with TRBJ1-1; D is possibly TRBD1 (6 bases). Trimming shortened V by 1 base and J by 9 bases, and 12 bases separated the two germline ends. Germline V gene sequence: CDR1 LGHNA, CDR2 YNFKEQ. There are 13 residues in the CDR3.

The V call is TRBV6-2 or TRBV6-3, the J call TRBJ1-1; possible D gene TRBD1, 5 bases. The V gene's germline CDR1 is MNHEY and CDR2 SVGEGT. With 3 bases removed from V and 1 base from J, the gap between germline ends came to 9 bases. There are 14 residues in the CDR3. The CDR3 sequence is CASSYFQGNTEAFF. CDR3 DNA: TGTGCCAGCAGTTATTTTCAGGGGAACACTGAAGCTTTCTTT.

The chain recombines TRBV24-1 with TRBJ2-3; 8 bases are shared with TRBD2. V was clipped by 7 bases and J by 4 bases; unmatched bases: 15. From germline, CDR1 is KGHDR and CDR2 SFDVKD. The length of the CDR3 is 17 residues. The CDR3 region is CATSETRGLGAPDTQYF. Written as DNA, the CDR3 is TGTGCCACCAGCGAGACCCGGGGACTAGGGGCCCCAGATACGCAGTATTTT.

This clone was detected once. This rearrangement joins TRBV27 to TRBJ2-7; 8 nucleotides align to TRBD1. Trimming took 4 bases from V and 3 from J; bases not matched to a gene: 2. The germline gives CDR1 MNHEY, CDR2 SMNVEV (reference sequence). CDR3 length equals 13 residues. For the CDR3, the DNA is TGTGCCAGCAGTTCTGGACAGGGCTACGAGCAGTACTTC. The encoded protein is CASSSGQGYEQYF.

V gene TRBV24-1 combines with J gene TRBJ2-1; a possible D gene is TRBD2 (7 bases). CDR1 is KGHDR, CDR2 SFDVKD, per germline. The CDR3 loop spans 14 amino acids. V lost 5 bases and J lost 6, with 13 bases in between. The CDR3 nucleotides are TGTGCCACCAGTGCCCCGGGGGGCCGCAATGAGCAGTTCTTC. Its protein product is CATSAPGGRNEQFF.

V gene TRBV19 combines with J gene TRBJ2-2; 8 bases are a match to TRBD1. V lost 1 base and J lost 6; bases outside the gene matches: 4. The CDR3 length is 15 residues. The germline V gene has CDR1 LNHDA and CDR2 SQIVND (reference sequence). CDR3 in amino acids: CASSIGQGFAGELFF. The CDR3 bases are TGTGCCAGTAGTATAGGACAGGGGTTCGCCGGGGAGCTGTTTTTT.